These T cell receptor beta chains were read from a single sample in a study. MiXCR was run by TCRdb on the 5' RACE reads, yielding one entry per CDR3 protein. The data contain about 62,000 distinct CDR3 sequences, nearly 30% of them seen just once; the ten biggest clones take up around 2.5%. Input material: tumor-infiltrating naive CD4+ T cells sorted from the breast tumor. These receptors all stem from a female donor with breast cancer. CDR3s include the opening cysteine and the closing phenylalanine or tryptophan. A D gene is named only where the DNA matches it firmly. Only part of the rows carry a size: once, few, many, or a class if the clone is expanded.

j_call | d_call | v_call | clone_size | cdr3_aa | cdr3_nt
TRBJ2-1 | - | TRBV5-1 | once | CASSYDPHGNNEQFF | TGCGCCAGCAGCTACGACCCTCATGGGAACAATGAGCAGTTCTTC
TRBJ2-2 | - | TRBV5-1 | - | CASSSGQNTGELFF | TGCGCCAGCAGCTCGGGACAGAACACCGGGGAGCTGTTTTTT
TRBJ1-3 | - | TRBV6-1 | few | CAILEGLGGNTIYF | TGTGCCATACTGGAGGGATTGGGTGGAAACACCATATATTTT
TRBJ2-5 | - | TRBV7-2 | - | CASSPSAETQYF | TGTGCCAGCAGCCCTTCAGCGGAGACCCAGTACTTC
TRBJ1-1 | - | TRBV7-2 | - | CASSSRAGTEAFF | TGTGCCAGCAGCTCAAGGGCGGGCACTGAAGCTTTCTTT
TRBJ1-6 | TRBD1 | TRBV20-1 | many | CSARDRGTRSPLHF | TGCAGTGCTCGGGACAGGGGTACGAGGTCACCCCTCCACTTT
TRBJ1-2 | - | TRBV20-1 | many | CSLWRGTNYGYTF | TGCAGTCTATGGAGGGGAACGAACTATGGCTACACCTTC
TRBJ2-3 | - | TRBV7-3 | - | CASSPSRDGAGDTQYF | TGTGCCAGCAGTCCCTCCCGGGACGGGGCCGGAGATACGCAGTATTTT
TRBJ1-4 | - | TRBV5-1 | - | CASSYRGGGLNEKLFF | TGCGCCAGCAGCTATCGAGGGGGGGGATTGAATGAAAAACTGTTTTTT
TRBJ1-4 | - | TRBV6-5 | many | CASRNRDEKLFF | TGTGCCAGCAGGAATCGGGATGAAAAACTGTTTTTT
TRBJ2-7 | TRBD1 | TRBV11-2 | - | CASSLAGQALSVNF | TGTGCCAGCAGCTTAGCGGGACAGGCCCTTTCCGTTAACTTC
TRBJ2-3 | - | TRBV3-1 | few | CASSPSRSDTQYF | TGTGCCAGCAGCCCTTCGAGGTCAGATACGCAGTATTTT
TRBJ2-5 | - | TRBV5-1 | - | CASSPSPSQETQYF | TGCGCCAGCAGCCCTTCCCCTAGCCAAGAGACCCAGTACTTC
TRBJ2-7 | TRBD2 | TRBV6-2/TRBV6-3 | few | CASFPSGSTYEQYF | TGTGCCAGTTTCCCTAGCGGGAGTACCTACGAGCAGTACTTC
TRBJ2-7 | - | TRBV5-5 | - | CASSLVAESYEQYF | TGTGCCAGCAGCTTGGTGGCGGAGAGCTACGAGCAGTACTTC
TRBJ1-6 | TRBD1 | TRBV4-1 | many | CASSQRTGINSPLHF | TGCGCCAGCAGCCAGCGGACAGGGATTAATTCACCCCTCCACTTT
TRBJ2-1 | TRBD2 | TRBV12-5 | - | CASGWGPGGQNEQFF | TGTGCTAGTGGTTGGGGGCCGGGAGGGCAGAATGAGCAGTTCTTC
TRBJ2-5 | - | TRBV12-3/TRBV12-4 | - | CASSSTAETQCF | TGTGCCAGCAGTAGTACAGCCGAGACCCAGTGCTTC
TRBJ2-3 | TRBD2 | TRBV12-3/TRBV12-4 | - | CVSFTSSGSGTDTQYF | TGTGTCAGCTTCACCTCGAGCGGGAGTGGCACAGATACGCAGTATTTT
TRBJ2-1 | - | TRBV6-1 | - | CASRELNEQFF | TGTGCCAGCAGAGAGTTAAATGAGCAGTTCTTC
TRBJ2-3 | - | TRBV25-1 | - | CASSEFSSFDTQYF | TGTGCCAGCAGTGAATTCTCATCTTTCGATACGCAGTATTTT